The sequence of this T cell receptor (beta chain) was determined in a study of CD8 T cells in Susac syndrome. The V and J ends lost 7 bases and 4 bases respectively, with 25 bases between them. This CDR3 is 17 amino acids long. Germline V lookup: CDR1 MDHEN, CDR2 SYDVKM. Negative isolation was applied to CD8+ and CD4+ T cells, and FACS enrichment was applied to TEMRA cells. RNA was extracted with the RNeasy kit, and a quantity of about 0.45 to 1 ug was reverse transcribed using random hexamers. The TCR beta CDR3 was amplified by immunoSEQ multiplex PCR across 54 Vbeta, 13 Jbeta. TCRdb reprocessed the immunoSEQ multiplex PCR reads via MiXCR and lists one record per CDR3 protein. Among about 69,000 distinct CDR3 sequences listed, approximately 95% were seen once.

This TCR was sampled from a human donor in good health. The rearrangement joins TRBV28 to TRBJ2-5, with D tentatively TRBD2 (7 bases). Sequenced material: CD8+ T cells from PBMCs. The CDR3 DNA reads as TGTGCCAGCAACGACCACCCCCGGGGGGCCTTCCCAGAGACCCAGTACTTC. The encoded protein is CASNDHPRGAFPETQYF.